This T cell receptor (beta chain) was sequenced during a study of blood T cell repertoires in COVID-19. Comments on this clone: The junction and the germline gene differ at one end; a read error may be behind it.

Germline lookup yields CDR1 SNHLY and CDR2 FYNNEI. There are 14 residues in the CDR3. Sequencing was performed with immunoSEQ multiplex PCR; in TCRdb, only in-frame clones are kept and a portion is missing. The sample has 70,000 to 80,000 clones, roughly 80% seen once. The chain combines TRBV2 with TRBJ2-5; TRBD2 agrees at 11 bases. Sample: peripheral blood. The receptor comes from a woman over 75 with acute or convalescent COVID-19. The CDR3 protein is CASSTGLAVSSADF. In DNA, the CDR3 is TGTGCCAGCAGTACGGGACTAGCGGTGTCTTCAGCGGACTTC.